Each of the 15 T cell receptor beta chains below was sequenced from the same sample in a study of cytomegalovirus exposure and HLA in healthy donors. TCRdb's copy holds only in-frame clones and misses some; the assay was immunoSEQ multiplex PCR. This table holds some 120,000 clones, around 86% found once. What was sequenced was PBMCs. All receptors come from a woman between 18 and 30 years old in good health and CMV-seronegative.

This clone was observed a single time. This chain uses TRBV13 with TRBJ2-5, with D possibly matching TRBD1 (5 bases). Germline assignment: CDR1 PRHDT and CDR2 FYEKMQ (reference sequence). This CDR3 comprises 13 residues. The ends were cut back, 2 bases at V and 7 bases at J, with 11 bases in the middle. The CDR3 protein is CASSLSGLGTQYF. The CDR3 bases are TGTGCCAGCAGCTTATCAGGGTTAGGGACCCAGTACTTC.

The CDR3 loop reads CASSFYEKLFF. CDR3 coding DNA: TGTGCCAGCAGCTTCTATGAAAAACTGTTTTTT. The J gene is TRBJ1-4, the V gene TRBV7-4, with no clear D. This CDR3 comprises 11 residues. Germline V gene sequence: CDR1 SGHVT, CDR2 SQSDAQ. Trimming left V 3 bases short and J 6 bases short, with 2 bases between.

V and J are TRBV28 and TRBJ2-1, with 9 nucleotides matching TRBD1. V lost 6 bases and J lost 8; bases outside the gene matches: 11. The CDR3 covers 15 residues. Germline CDR1 reads MDHEN; CDR2 reads SYDVKM. The CDR3 nucleotides are TGTGCCAGCAGACCCCTTAGGGACAGGGTTCATGAGCAGTTCTTC. Protein sequence: CASRPLRDRVHEQFF.

The chain uses TRBV27 and TRBJ2-7; 7 bases line up with TRBD1. CDR1 is MNHEY and CDR2 is SMNVEV in the germline V gene (reference sequence). V lost 0 bases and J lost 4; bases outside the gene matches: 3. The CDR3 extends over 14 amino acids. The DNA of the CDR3 is TGTGCCAGCAGTTTATCGACAGGGCTTTACGAGCAGTACTTC. Amino acids: CASSLSTGLYEQYF.

The chain has TRBV5-1 and TRBJ1-4; the D is unclear. CDR1 and CDR2 (germline): SGHRS, YFSETQ. Trimming removed 4 bases from V and 8 bases from J, with 9 bases in between. The CDR3 has 12 residues. The CDR3 loop is CASSGNAEKLFF. Written as DNA, the CDR3 is TGCGCCAGCAGCGGTAATGCGGAAAAACTGTTTTTT.

This chain uses TRBV27 with TRBJ2-7; 11 bases are shared with TRBD2. This CDR3 spans 13 amino acids. The ends lost 11 bases at V and 4 bases at J; junction bases unmatched: 7. Germline CDR1 reads MNHEY; CDR2 reads SMNVEV (reference sequence). CDR3 protein: CAAAASGRYEQYF. CDR3 nucleotide sequence: TGTGCCGCGGCGGCTAGCGGGAGGTACGAGCAGTACTTC.

V usage is TRBV6-1 and J usage is TRBJ1-1; 10 nucleotides match TRBD1. Germline trimming cut 1 base from V and 1 base from J; bases unmatched to any gene: 6. CDR3 length: 17 amino acids. Germline V CDR1 and CDR2: MNHNS, SASEGT. The CDR3 sequence is CASSEGMTGGGNTEAFF. CDR3 coding DNA: TGTGCCAGCAGTGAAGGAATGACAGGGGGCGGGAACACTGAAGCTTTCTTT.

This clone has only one observation. The rearrangement links TRBV4-1 to TRBJ2-7, with TRBD1 matching 8 bases. The CDR3 has 13 residues. The trim removed 5 bases at V and 5 bases at J, leaving 5 bases unmatched. CDR1 is MGHRA, CDR2 YSYEKL, per germline. Written as DNA, the CDR3 is TGCGCCAGCAGCTCCGGACAGGGCCACGAGCAGTACTTC. Translated, it gives CASSSGQGHEQYF.

The J gene is TRBJ1-4, the V gene TRBV10-3; D is perhaps TRBD1 (5 bases). CDR3 size: 15 residues. Trimming took off 10 bases at V and 0 bases at J, with 15 bases between the two ends. Germline V gives CDR1 ENHRY, CDR2 SYGVKD. The CDR3, as DNA: TGTGCCACCTCGGGGGGAGGGGCAACTAATGAAAAACTGTTTTTT. Translating it yields CATSGGGATNEKLFF.

This chain connects TRBV10-1 to TRBJ2-3, with 11 bases fitting TRBD2. V shed 5 bases and J 0 bases; nucleotides not matched to a gene: 4. The CDR3 has 16 amino acids. CDR1 and CDR2 from the germline V gene are WNHNN and SYGVQD (reference sequence). The CDR3 DNA is TGCGCCAGCAGTTCCCGACTAGCGGGAAGCACAGATACGCAGTATTTT. Amino acid sequence: CASSSRLAGSTDTQYF.

This chain uses TRBV13 with TRBJ2-3; a possible D gene is TRBD2 (5 bases). The CDR3 runs to 16 residues. CDR1 and CDR2 from the germline V gene are PRHDT and FYEKMQ (reference sequence). Between the trimmed V and J ends, which lost 7 bases and 2 bases, there was a span of 19 bases. This CDR3 is CASIQFLGLYTDTQYF. CDR3 coding DNA: TGTGCCAGCATCCAATTCCTAGGACTCTACACAGATACGCAGTATTTT. Using reference TRBV13 and TRBJ2-3 for the parts outside the CDR3, the full variable domain is AAGVIQSPRHLIKEKRETATLKCYPIPRHDTVYWYQQGPGQDPQFLISFYEKMQSDKGSIPDRFSAQQFSDYHSELNMSSLELGDSALYFCASIQFLGLYTDTQYFGPGTRLTVL.

The V and J genes are TRBV11-2 and TRBJ2-3; TRBD1 matches at 9 bases. The CDR3 sequence is 15 residues long. Germline values: CDR1 SGHAT, CDR2 FQNNGV. After removal of 2 bases from V and 3 bases from J, the junction contained 3 bases not matched to a gene. CDR3 coding DNA: TGTGCCAGCAGCTTATTGGGACAGGGAACAGATACGCAGTATTTT. As protein: CASSLLGQGTDTQYF.

V and J are TRBV29-1 and TRBJ2-7; 9 positions match TRBD1. The V and J ends lost 4 bases and 2 bases, in that order; junction bases with no gene match: 9. The CDR3 covers 15 residues. Germline CDR1 and CDR2: SQVTM and ANQGSEA. The CDR3 coding sequence is TGCAGCGTTGCGGGGGGACAGGGCGGGACCTACGAGCAGTACTTC. Protein sequence: CSVAGGQGGTYEQYF.

The chain combines TRBV5-5 with TRBJ2-2; TRBD1 matches 8 bases. The CDR3 extends over 15 amino acids. CDR1 is SGHKS and CDR2 is YYEKEE in the germline V gene (reference sequence). The trim removed 0 bases at V and 6 bases at J, leaving 4 bases unmatched. The CDR3 region is CASSLVDRGSGELFF. The CDR3 DNA sequence: TGTGCCAGCAGCTTGGTAGACAGGGGCTCCGGGGAGCTGTTTTTT.

This chain uses TRBV10-2 with TRBJ2-7; weak D call: TRBD2 (6 bases). V lost 6 bases and J lost 2, with 8 bases in between. The CDR3 consists of 12 residues. Looked up from germline, CDR1 is WSHSY and CDR2 is SAAADI. The CDR3 bases are TGCGCCAGCAGCGGGGAGGCCTACGAGCAGTACTTC. Encoded protein: CASSGEAYEQYF.